The T cell receptor (beta chain) described here comes from a study of naive and memory T cell subsets. Note on this clonotype: Its antigen remains unidentified.

Study-level findings and limits: A few larger clonotypes appeared in naive repertoires, especially CD8, possibly memory cells re-expressing CD45RA. Over 85% of naive TCR sequences appeared only once after error correction, unlike memory subsets.

Two oligonucleotides, mixed equimolar, formed the beta constant-region primer covering TRBC1 and TRBC2. TCRdb reprocessed the UMI-ligation and nested PCR reads with MiXCR, giving one entry per CDR3 protein. The table records 130,000 to 150,000 distinct CDR3 sequences, 17% of them present only once. The length of the CDR3 is 11 residues. V was cut by 5 bases and J by 4 bases, with 9 bases left in between. The germline V gene has CDR1 DFQATT and CDR2 SNEGSKA (reference sequence). This rearrangement joins TRBV20-1 to TRBJ2-7; possibly TRBD1 for D (6 bases). This sequence was found in a human donor in good health. Sequenced sample: naive CD4+ T cells from blood. In DNA form, the CDR3 reads TGCAGTGCTTCAGGGGTATACGAGCAGTACTTC. The encoded protein is CSASGVYEQYF.